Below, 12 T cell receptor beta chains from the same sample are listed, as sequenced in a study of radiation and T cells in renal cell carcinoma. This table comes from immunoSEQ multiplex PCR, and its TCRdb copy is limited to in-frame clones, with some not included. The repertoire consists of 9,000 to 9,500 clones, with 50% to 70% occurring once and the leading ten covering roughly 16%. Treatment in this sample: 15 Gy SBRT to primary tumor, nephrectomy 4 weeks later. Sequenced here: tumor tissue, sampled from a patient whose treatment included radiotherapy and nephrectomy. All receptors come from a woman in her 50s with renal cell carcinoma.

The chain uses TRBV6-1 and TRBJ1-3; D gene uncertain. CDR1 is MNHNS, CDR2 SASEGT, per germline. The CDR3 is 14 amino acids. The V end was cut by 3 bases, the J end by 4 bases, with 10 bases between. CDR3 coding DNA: TGTGCCAGCAGTGAGATTGTGAGGGGAAACACCATATATTTT. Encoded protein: CASSEIVRGNTIYF.

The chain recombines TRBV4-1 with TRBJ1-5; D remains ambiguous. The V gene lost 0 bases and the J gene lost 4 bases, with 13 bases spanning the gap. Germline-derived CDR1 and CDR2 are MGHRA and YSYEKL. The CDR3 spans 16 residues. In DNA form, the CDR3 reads TGCGCCAGCAGCCAAGAAGGCTCCACTATTAATCAGCCCCAGCATTTT. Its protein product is CASSQEGSTINQPQHF.

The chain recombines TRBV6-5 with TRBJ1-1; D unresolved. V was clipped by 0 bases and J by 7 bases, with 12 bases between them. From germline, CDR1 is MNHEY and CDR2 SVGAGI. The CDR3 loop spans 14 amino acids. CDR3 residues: CASSYSWEEGEAFF. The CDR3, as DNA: TGTGCCAGCAGTTACTCTTGGGAGGAGGGTGAAGCTTTCTTT.

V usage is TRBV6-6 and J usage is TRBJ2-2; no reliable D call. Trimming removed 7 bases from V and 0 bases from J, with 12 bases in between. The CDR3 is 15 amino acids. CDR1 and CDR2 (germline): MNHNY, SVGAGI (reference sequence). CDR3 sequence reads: CASTTGPANTGELFF. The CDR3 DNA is TGTGCCAGCACCACGGGCCCAGCGAACACCGGGGAGCTGTTTTTT.

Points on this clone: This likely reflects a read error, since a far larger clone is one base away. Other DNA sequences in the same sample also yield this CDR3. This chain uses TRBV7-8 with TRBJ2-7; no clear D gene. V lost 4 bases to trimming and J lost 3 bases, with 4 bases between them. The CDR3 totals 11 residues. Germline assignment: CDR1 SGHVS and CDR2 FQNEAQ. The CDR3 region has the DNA TGTGCCAGCAGCTCGTACTACGAGCAGTACTTC. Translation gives CASSSYYEQYF.

The CDR3 region is CASSQSGPGEAGYTF. CDR3 bases: TGCGCCAGCAGCCAATCTGGCCCAGGGGAGGCTGGCTACACCTTC. This chain links TRBV4-3 with TRBJ1-2, with D perhaps matching TRBD1 (6 bases). The CDR3 runs to 15 residues. CDR1 LGHNA and CDR2 YSLEER come from the germline V gene. V was pared by 2 bases and J by 7 bases, with 17 bases between.

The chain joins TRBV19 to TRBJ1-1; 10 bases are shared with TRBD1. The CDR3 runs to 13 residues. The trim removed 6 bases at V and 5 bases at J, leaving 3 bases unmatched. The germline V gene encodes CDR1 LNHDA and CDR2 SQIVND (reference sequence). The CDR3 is CASRRTGGTEAFF. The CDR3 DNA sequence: TGTGCCAGTAGGAGGACAGGGGGTACTGAAGCTTTCTTT. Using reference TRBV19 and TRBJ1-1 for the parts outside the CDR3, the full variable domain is DGGITQSPKYLFRKEGQNVTLSCEQNLNHDAMYWYRQDPGQGLRLIYYSQIVNDFQKGDIAEGYSVSREKKESFPLTVTSAQKNPTAFYLCASRRTGGTEAFFGQGTRLTVV.

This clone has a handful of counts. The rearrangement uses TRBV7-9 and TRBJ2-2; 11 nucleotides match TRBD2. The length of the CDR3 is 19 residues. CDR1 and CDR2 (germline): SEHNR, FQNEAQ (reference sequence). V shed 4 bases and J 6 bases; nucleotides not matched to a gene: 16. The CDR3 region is CASSSRSSGRAGSAGELFF. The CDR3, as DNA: TGTGCCAGCAGCTCCCGGAGTAGCGGGAGGGCCGGTTCGGCCGGGGAGCTGTTTTTT. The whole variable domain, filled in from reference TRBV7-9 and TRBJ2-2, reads DTGVSQNPRHKITKRGQNVTFRCDPISEHNRLYWYRQTLGQGPEFLTYFQNEAQLEKSRLLSDRFSAERPKGSFSTLEIQRTEQGDSAMYLCASSSRSSGRAGSAGELFFGEGSRLTVL.

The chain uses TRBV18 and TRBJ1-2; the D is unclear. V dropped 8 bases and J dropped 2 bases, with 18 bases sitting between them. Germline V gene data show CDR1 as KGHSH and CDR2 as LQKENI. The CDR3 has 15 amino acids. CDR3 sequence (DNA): TGTGCCAGCGCACTTGACTCTGCGGCAAACTATGGCTACACCTTC. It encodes CASALDSAANYGYTF.

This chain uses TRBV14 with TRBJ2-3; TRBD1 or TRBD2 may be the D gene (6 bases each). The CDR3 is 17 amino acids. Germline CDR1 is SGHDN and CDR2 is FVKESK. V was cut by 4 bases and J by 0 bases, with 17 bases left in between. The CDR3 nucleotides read TGTGCCAGCAGCCCGTTCTCAGGAGGGGGGAGCACAGATACGCAGTATTTT. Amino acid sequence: CASSPFSGGGSTDTQYF.

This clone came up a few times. CDR3 protein: CASSLGRKTSGSYNEQFF. The CDR3 DNA follows: TGTGCCAGCAGCTTAGGAAGGAAGACTAGCGGGAGTTACAATGAGCAGTTCTTC. The chain couples TRBV11-1 to TRBJ2-1; TRBD2 agrees at 12 bases. J was trimmed by 4 bases and V by 1 base; bases with no gene match: 8. Germline V gives CDR1 SGHAT, CDR2 FQDESV (reference sequence). This CDR3 comprises 18 residues.

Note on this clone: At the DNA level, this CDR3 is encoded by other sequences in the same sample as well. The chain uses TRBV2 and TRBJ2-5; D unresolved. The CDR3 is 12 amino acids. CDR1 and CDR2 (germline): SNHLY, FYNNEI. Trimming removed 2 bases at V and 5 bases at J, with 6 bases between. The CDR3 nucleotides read TGTGCCAGCAGTGAAAACCGGGAGACCCAGTACTTC. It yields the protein CASSENRETQYF.